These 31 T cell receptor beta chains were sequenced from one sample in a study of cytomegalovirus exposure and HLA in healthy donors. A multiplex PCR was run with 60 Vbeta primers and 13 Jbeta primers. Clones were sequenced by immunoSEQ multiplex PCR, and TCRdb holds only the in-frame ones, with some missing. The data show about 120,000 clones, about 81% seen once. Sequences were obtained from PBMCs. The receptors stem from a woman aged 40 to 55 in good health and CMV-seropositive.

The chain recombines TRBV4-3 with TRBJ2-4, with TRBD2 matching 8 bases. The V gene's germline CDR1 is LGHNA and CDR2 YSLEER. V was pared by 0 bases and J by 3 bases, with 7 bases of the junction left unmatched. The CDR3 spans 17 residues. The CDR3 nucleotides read TGCGCCAGCAGCCAAGATTATAGCGGGGTAGGCAAAAACATTCAGTACTTC. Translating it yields CASSQDYSGVGKNIQYF.

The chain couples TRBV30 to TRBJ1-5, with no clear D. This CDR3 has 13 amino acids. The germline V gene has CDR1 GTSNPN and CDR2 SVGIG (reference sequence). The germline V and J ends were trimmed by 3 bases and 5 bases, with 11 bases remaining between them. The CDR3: CAWRIKGDQPQHF. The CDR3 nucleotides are TGTGCCTGGAGAATAAAGGGAGATCAGCCCCAGCATTTT.

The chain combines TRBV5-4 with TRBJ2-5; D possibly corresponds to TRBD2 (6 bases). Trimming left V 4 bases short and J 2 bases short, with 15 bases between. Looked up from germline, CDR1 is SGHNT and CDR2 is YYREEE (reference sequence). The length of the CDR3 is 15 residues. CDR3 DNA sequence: TGTGCCAGCAGCCCACCGGGACTTTCTCAAGAGACCCAGTACTTC. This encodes CASSPPGLSQETQYF.

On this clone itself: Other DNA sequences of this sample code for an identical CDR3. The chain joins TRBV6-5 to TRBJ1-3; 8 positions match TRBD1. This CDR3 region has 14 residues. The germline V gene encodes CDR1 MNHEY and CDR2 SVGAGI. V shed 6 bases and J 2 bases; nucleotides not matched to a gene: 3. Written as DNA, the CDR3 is TGTGCCAGCAGAAGACAGGGGACTGGAAACACCATATATTTT. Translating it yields CASRRQGTGNTIYF.

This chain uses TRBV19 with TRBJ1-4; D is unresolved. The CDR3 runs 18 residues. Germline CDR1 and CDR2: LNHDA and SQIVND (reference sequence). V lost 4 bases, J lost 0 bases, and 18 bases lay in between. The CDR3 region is CASSRNIAWSTTNEKLFF. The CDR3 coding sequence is TGTGCCAGTAGTAGAAACATCGCTTGGTCCACAACTAATGAAAAACTGTTTTTT.

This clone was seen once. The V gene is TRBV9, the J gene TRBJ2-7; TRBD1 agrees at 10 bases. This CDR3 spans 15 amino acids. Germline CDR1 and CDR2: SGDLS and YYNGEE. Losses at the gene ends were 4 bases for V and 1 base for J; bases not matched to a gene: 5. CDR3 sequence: CASSTRDRGSYEQYF. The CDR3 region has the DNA TGTGCCAGCAGCACCAGGGACAGGGGTTCCTACGAGCAGTACTTC.

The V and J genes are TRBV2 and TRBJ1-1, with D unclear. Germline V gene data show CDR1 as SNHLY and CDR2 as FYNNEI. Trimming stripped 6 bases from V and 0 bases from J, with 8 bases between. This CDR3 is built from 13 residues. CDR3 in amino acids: CASSGEMNTEAFF. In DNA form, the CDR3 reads TGTGCCAGCAGCGGAGAAATGAACACTGAAGCTTTCTTT.

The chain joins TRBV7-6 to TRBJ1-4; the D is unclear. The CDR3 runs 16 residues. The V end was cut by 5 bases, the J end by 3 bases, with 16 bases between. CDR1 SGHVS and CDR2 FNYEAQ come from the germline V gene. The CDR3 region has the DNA TGTGCCAGCAGCGGCATAGGAGGCTCGGCTAATGAAAAACTGTTTTTT. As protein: CASSGIGGSANEKLFF.

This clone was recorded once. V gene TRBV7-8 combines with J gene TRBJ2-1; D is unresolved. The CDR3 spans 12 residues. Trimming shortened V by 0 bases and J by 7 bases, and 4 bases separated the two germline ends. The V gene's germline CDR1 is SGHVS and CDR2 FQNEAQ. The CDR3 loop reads CASSLARNEQFF. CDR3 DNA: TGTGCCAGCAGCTTAGCCAGGAATGAGCAGTTCTTC. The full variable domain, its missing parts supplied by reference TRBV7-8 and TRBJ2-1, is GAGVSQSPRYKVAKRGQDVALRCDPISGHVSLFWYQQALGQGPEFLTYFQNEAQLDKSGLPSDRFFAERPEGSVSTLKIQRTQQEDSAVYLCASSLARNEQFFGPGTRLTVL.

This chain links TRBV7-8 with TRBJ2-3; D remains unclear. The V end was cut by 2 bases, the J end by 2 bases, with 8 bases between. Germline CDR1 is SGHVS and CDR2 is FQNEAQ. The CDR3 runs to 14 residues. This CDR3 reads CASSLPADTDTQYF. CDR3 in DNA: TGTGCCAGCAGCTTACCTGCGGACACAGATACGCAGTATTTT.

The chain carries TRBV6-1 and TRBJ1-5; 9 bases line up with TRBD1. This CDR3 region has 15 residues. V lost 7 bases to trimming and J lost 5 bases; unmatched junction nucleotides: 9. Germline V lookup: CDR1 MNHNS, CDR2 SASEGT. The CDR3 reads CASTSDRGIHQPQHF. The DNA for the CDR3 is TGTGCCAGCACGTCCGACAGGGGGATTCATCAGCCCCAGCATTTT.

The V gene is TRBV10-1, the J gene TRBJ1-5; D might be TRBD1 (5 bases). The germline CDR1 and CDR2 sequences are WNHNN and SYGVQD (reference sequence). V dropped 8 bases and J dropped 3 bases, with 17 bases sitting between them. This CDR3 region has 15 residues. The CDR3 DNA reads TGCGCCAGCCACCATGACAGCCTAAACAATCAGCCCCAGCATTTT. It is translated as CASHHDSLNNQPQHF.

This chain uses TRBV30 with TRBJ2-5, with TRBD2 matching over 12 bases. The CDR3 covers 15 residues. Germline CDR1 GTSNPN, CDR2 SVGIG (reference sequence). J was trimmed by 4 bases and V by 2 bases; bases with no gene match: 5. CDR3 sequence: CAWSHGLAGIETQYF. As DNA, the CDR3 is TGTGCCTGGAGTCACGGACTAGCGGGAATAGAGACCCAGTACTTC.

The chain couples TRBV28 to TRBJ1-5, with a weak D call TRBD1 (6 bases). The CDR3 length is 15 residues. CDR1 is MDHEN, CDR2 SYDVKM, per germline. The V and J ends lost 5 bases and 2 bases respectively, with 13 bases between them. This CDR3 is CASSTAAGGNQPQHF. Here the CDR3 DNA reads TGTGCCAGCAGTACCGCGGCAGGGGGCAATCAGCCCCAGCATTTT.

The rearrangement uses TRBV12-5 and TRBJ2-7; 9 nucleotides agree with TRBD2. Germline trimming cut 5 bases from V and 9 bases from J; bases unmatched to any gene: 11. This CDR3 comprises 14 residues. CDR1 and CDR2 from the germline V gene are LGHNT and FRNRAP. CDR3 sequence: CASGPSGGSLRQYF. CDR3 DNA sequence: TGTGCTAGTGGTCCGAGCGGGGGGAGCCTACGGCAGTACTTC.

CDR3 in DNA: TGTGCCAGCAGCCAAAAAGGACAGGCATCCTACGAGCAGTACTTC. Its protein product is CASSQKGQASYEQYF. The rearrangement joins TRBV4-2 to TRBJ2-7, with TRBD1 identical over 7 bases. Trimming cost V 2 bases and J 1 base; bases outside gene matches: 5. Germline V gene data show CDR1 as LGHNA and CDR2 as YNFKEQ. The CDR3 is 15 residues long.

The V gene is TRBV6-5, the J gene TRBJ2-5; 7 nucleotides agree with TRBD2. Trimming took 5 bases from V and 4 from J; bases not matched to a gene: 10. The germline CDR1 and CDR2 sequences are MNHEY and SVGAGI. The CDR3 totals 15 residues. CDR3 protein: CASSAPGGRGETQYF. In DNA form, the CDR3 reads TGTGCCAGCAGTGCCCCGGGCGGGAGAGGAGAGACCCAGTACTTC.

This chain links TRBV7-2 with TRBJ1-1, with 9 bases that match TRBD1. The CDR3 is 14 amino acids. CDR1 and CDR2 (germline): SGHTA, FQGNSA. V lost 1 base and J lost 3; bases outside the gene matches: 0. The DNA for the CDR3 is TGTGCCAGCAGCTTAGGGACAGGGGACACTGAAGCTTTCTTT. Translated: CASSLGTGDTEAFF.

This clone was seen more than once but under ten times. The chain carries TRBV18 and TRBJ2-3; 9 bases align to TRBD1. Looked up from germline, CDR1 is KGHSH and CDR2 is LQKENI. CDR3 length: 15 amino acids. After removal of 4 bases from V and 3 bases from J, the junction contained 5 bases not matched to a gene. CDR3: CASSRDRERTDTQYF. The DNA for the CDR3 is TGTGCCAGCTCACGGGACAGGGAGCGGACAGATACGCAGTATTTT.

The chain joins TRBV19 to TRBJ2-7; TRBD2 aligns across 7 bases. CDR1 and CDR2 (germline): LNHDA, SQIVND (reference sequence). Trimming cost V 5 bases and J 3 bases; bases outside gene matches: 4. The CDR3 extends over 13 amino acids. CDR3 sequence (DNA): TGTGCCAGTAGTCCCGGACTAGTCTACGAGCAGTACTTC. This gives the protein CASSPGLVYEQYF.

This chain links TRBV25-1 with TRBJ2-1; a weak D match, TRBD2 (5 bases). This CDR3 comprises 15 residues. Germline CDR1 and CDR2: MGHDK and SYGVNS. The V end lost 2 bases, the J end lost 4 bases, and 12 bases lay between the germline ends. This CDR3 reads CASSEVGWRYNEQFF. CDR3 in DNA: TGTGCCAGCAGTGAAGTGGGGTGGAGGTACAATGAGCAGTTCTTC.

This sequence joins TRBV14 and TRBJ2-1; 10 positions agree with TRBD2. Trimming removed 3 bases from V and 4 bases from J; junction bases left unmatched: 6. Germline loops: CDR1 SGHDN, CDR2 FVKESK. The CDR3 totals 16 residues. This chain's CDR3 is CASSHPYSGRYNEQFF. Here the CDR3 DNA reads TGTGCCAGCAGCCATCCCTATAGCGGGAGGTACAATGAGCAGTTCTTC.

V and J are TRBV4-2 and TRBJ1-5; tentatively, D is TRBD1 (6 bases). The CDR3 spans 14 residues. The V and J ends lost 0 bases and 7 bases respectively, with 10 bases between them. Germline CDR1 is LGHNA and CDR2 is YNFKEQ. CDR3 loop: CASSQEGAGQPQHF. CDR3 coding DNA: TGTGCCAGCAGCCAAGAGGGGGCCGGACAGCCCCAGCATTTT.

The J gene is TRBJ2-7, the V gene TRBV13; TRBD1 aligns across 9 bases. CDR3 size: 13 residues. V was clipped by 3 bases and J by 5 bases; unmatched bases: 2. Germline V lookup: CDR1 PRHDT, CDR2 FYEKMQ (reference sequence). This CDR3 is CASSFRDRDEQYF. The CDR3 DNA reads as TGTGCCAGCAGCTTCCGGGACAGGGACGAGCAGTACTTC.

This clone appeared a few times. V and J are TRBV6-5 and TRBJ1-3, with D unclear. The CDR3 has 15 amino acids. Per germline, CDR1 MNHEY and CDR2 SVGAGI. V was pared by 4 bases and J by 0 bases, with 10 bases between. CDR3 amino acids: CASSSFRSSGNTIYF. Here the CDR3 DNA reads TGTGCCAGCAGTTCGTTTCGGTCCTCTGGAAACACCATATATTTT.

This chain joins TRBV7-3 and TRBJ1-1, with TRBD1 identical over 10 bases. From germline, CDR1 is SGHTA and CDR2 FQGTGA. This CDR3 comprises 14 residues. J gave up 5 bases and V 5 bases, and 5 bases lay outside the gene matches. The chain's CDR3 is CASSGQGVGTEAFF. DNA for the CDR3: TGTGCCAGCAGCGGACAGGGGGTAGGGACTGAAGCTTTCTTT.

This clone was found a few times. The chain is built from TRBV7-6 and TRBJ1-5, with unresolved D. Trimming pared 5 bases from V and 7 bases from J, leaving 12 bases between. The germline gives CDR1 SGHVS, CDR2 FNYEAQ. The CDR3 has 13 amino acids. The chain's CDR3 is CASSHGKEQPQHF. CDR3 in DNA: TGTGCCAGCAGCCACGGGAAGGAGCAGCCCCAGCATTTT.

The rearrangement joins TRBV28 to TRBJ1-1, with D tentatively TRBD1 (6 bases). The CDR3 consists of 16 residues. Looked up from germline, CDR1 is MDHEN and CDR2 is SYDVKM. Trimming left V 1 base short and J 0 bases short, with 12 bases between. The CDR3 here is CASSLLDSLMNTEAFF. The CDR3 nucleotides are TGTGCCAGCAGTTTATTGGACAGCCTTATGAACACTGAAGCTTTCTTT.

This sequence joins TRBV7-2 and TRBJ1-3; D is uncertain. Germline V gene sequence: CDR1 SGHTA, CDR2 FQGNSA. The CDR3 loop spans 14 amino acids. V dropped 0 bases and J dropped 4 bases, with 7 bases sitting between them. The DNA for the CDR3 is TGTGCCAGCAGCTTAGCACCACAGGGAAACACCATATATTTT. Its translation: CASSLAPQGNTIYF.

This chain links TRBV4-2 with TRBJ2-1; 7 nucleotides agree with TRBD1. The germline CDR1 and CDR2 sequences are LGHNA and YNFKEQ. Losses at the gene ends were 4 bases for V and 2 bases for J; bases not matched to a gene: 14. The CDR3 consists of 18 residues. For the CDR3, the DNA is TGTGCCAGCAGCCCCGGGACAGTTAGAACCAGACCCTACAATGAGCAGTTCTTC. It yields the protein CASSPGTVRTRPYNEQFF.

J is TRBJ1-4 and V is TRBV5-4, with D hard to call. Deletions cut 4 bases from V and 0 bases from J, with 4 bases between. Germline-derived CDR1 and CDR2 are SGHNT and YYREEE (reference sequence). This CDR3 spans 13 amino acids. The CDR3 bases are TGTGCCAGCAGCCTCGCAACTAATGAAAAACTGTTTTTT. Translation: CASSLATNEKLFF.